One sample yielded the 26 T cell receptor beta chains listed below, sequenced in a study of T cell repertoires in cytomegalovirus infection. TCRdb itself ran the reads through MiXCR, one entry per CDR3 protein. The data contain about 900,000 distinct CDR3 sequences, roughly a third of them singletons. Antigens of these TCRs are unknown. The sample consisted of cultured CD8+ T cells from PBMCs, taken from culture after CMV antigen stimulation. The receptors originated from a human donor in good health (CMV status not recorded). Some clones in this sample may be carry-over from other donors' samples.

This clonotype was recorded at least ten times. The chain recombines TRBV7-2 with TRBJ2-1; 9 bases fit TRBD2. The CDR3 totals 19 residues. Per germline, CDR1 SGHTA and CDR2 FQGNSA. Unmatched junction bases numbered 14, after V lost 3 bases and J lost 2 bases. CDR3 in DNA: TGTGCCAGCAGCTTCGGGAGGAGCGGGGGGTCCGATCCCTACAATGAGCAGTTCTTC. Translated: CASSFGRSGGSDPYNEQFF.

The V call is TRBV7-6, the J call TRBJ2-2, with 12 bases aligning to TRBD2. The CDR3 covers 18 residues. With 6 bases clipped from V and 2 bases from J, the junction kept 10 bases outside the gene matches. Per germline, CDR1 SGHVS and CDR2 FNYEAQ. The chain's CDR3 is CASRAPILAGGNTGELFF. DNA of the CDR3: TGTGCCAGCAGAGCGCCCATACTAGCGGGGGGAAACACCGGGGAGCTGTTTTTT.

The chain joins TRBV23-1 to TRBJ2-7, with D perhaps matching TRBD1 (6 bases). TRBV23-1 is an ORF, with its function uncertain. The CDR3 runs 15 residues. V lost 6 bases and J 0 bases, leaving 15 bases between the germline ends. The CDR3 nucleotides read TGCGCCAGCAGCCCAGACAGGCGCAGCTCCTACGAGCAGTACTTC. It translates to CASSPDRRSSYEQYF.

This clonotype was observed a few times. The V and J genes are TRBV14 and TRBJ1-4; a possible D gene is TRBD1 (5 bases). The CDR3 sequence is 16 residues long. V shed 3 bases and J shed 7 bases, with 18 bases lying between them. CDR1 and CDR2 from the germline V gene are SGHDN and FVKESK. The CDR3 is CASSQEGTVMGEKLFF. CDR3 nucleotide sequence: TGTGCCAGCAGCCAGGAGGGGACCGTCATGGGTGAAAAACTGTTTTTT.

The J gene is TRBJ1-2, the V gene TRBV14, with TRBD1 matching over 8 bases. V gave up 5 bases and J gave up 2 bases; unmatched junction bases: 7. The germline V gene encodes CDR1 SGHDN and CDR2 FVKESK. The CDR3 length is 15 residues. CDR3 bases: TGTGCCAGCAGCACGCGACAGGGGTGGAACTATGGCTACACCTTC. This encodes CASSTRQGWNYGYTF.

This chain joins TRBV20-1 and TRBJ2-7, with no clear D. The V end was cut by 5 bases, the J end by 3 bases, with 14 bases between. This CDR3 is 13 amino acids long. Germline V gives CDR1 DFQATT, CDR2 SNEGSKA (reference sequence). The CDR3 region is CSAPLRKDYEQYF. The CDR3 DNA reads TGCAGTGCTCCCCTGAGGAAAGACTACGAGCAGTACTTC.

This clonotype was observed many times. This CDR3 is CASSPTGVNNQPQHF. The DNA for the CDR3 is TGTGCCAGCTCACCGACAGGGGTGAACAATCAGCCCCAGCATTTT. V usage is TRBV28 and J usage is TRBJ1-5; 8 bases are a match to TRBD1. Germline loops: CDR1 MDHEN, CDR2 SYDVKM. This CDR3 contains 15 residues. The ends lost 8 bases at V and 3 bases at J; junction bases unmatched: 9. Full variable domain (outside the CDR3, taken from reference TRBV28 and TRBJ1-5): DVKVTQSSRYLVKRTGEKVFLECVQDMDHENMFWYRQDPGLGLRLIYFSYDVKMKEKGDIPEGYSVSREKKERFSLILESASTNQTSMYLCASSPTGVNNQPQHFGDGTRLSIL.

The chain recombines TRBV15 with TRBJ2-1, with D hard to call. Trimming took off 8 bases at V and 1 base at J, with 9 bases between the two ends. From germline, CDR1 is LNHNV and CDR2 YYDKDF (reference sequence). This CDR3 has 13 residues. CDR3 region: CATVGNSYNEQFF. The DNA for the CDR3 is TGTGCCACCGTTGGGAATTCCTACAATGAGCAGTTCTTC.

V usage is TRBV7-4 and J usage is TRBJ2-7; perhaps TRBD2 as D (5 bases). CDR1 and CDR2 (germline): SGHVT, SQSDAQ. Deletions cut 5 bases from V and 4 bases from J, with 12 bases between. The CDR3 extends over 13 amino acids. The chain's CDR3 is CASSGAGSYEQYF. CDR3 DNA: TGTGCCAGCAGCGGCGCGGGTTCATACGAGCAGTACTTC.

The chain has TRBV20-1 and TRBJ2-1; TRBD2 matches 7 bases. This CDR3 contains 14 residues. Trimming at V came to 6 bases and at J to 6 bases, leaving 11 bases not matched to a gene. Germline lookup yields CDR1 DFQATT and CDR2 SNEGSKA (reference sequence). As DNA, the CDR3 is TGCAGTGCGAGAACAAGGACTAGTGTCAATGAGCAGTTCTTC. Amino acid sequence: CSARTRTSVNEQFF.

This clonotype was seen only a few times. The chain combines TRBV29-1 with TRBJ2-7; TRBD2 might be the D (5 bases). This CDR3 contains 12 residues. Germline V CDR1 and CDR2: SQVTM, ANQGSEA. V lost 6 bases and J lost 5, with 14 bases in between. CDR3 in DNA: TGCAGCGTGTGGACTGTCAAGAACGAGCAGTACTTC. Translation gives CSVWTVKNEQYF.

This clonotype has ten or more counts. This rearrangement joins TRBV7-2 to TRBJ1-4; no definite D call. The CDR3 totals 14 residues. The germline V gene encodes CDR1 SGHTA and CDR2 FQGNSA. V was cut by 7 bases and J by 0 bases, with 9 bases left in between. This CDR3 reads CASTHSSTNEKLFF. The CDR3 region has the DNA TGTGCCAGCACCCACTCCTCAACTAATGAAAAACTGTTTTTT.

The table lists this clonotype with many counts. The rearrangement uses TRBV7-9 and TRBJ2-1, with TRBD2 matching 8 bases. The V and J ends lost 6 bases and 0 bases, in that order; junction bases with no gene match: 1. This CDR3 is built from 14 residues. CDR1 SEHNR and CDR2 FQNEAQ come from the germline V gene (reference sequence). CDR3 sequence (DNA): TGTGCCAGCAGGAGCGGGAGCTCCTACAATGAGCAGTTCTTC. Amino acid sequence: CASRSGSSYNEQFF.

The chain's CDR3 is CASSIHRGNTEAFF. The CDR3 bases are TGTGCCAGTAGTATCCACAGGGGAAATACTGAAGCTTTCTTT. The chain employs TRBV19 and TRBJ1-1, with 7 nucleotides matching TRBD1. The germline V gene encodes CDR1 LNHDA and CDR2 SQIVND (reference sequence). J gave up 5 bases and V 3 bases, and 6 bases lay outside the gene matches. This CDR3 contains 14 residues.

The V call is TRBV6-6, the J call TRBJ1-1; D call uncertain. The length of the CDR3 is 14 residues. V dropped 2 bases and J dropped 0 bases, with 7 bases sitting between them. Germline V gene data show CDR1 as MNHNY and CDR2 as SVGAGI (reference sequence). CDR3 region: CASSYNSLNTEAFF. The CDR3 nucleotides read TGTGCCAGCAGTTACAACAGCCTGAACACTGAAGCTTTCTTT.

This clonotype was recorded many times. This chain connects TRBV7-2 to TRBJ2-3, with 7 bases lining up with TRBD2. This CDR3 has 15 amino acids. In germline, CDR1 is SGHTA, CDR2 FQGNSA. The V and J ends lost 1 base and 0 bases, in that order; junction bases with no gene match: 1. The CDR3 reads CASSLGRGSTDTQYF. The DNA for the CDR3 is TGTGCCAGCAGCTTAGGGCGGGGGAGCACAGATACGCAGTATTTT.

This clonotype turned up a few times. The rearrangement joins TRBV6-2 or TRBV6-3 to TRBJ2-1; D is undetermined. Germline assignment: CDR1 MNHEY and CDR2 SVGEGT. V lost 2 bases to trimming and J lost 0 bases, with 14 bases between them. The CDR3 loop spans 17 amino acids. The CDR3 loop is CASSYAGIGISYNEQFF. The DNA of the CDR3 is TGTGCCAGCAGTTACGCTGGAATAGGGATCTCCTACAATGAGCAGTTCTTC.

This clonotype was counted between two and nine times. The chain joins TRBV27 to TRBJ1-1, with D tentatively TRBD1 (6 bases). Germline values: CDR1 MNHEY, CDR2 SMNVEV (reference sequence). V was trimmed by 0 bases and J by 4 bases, leaving 12 bases between them. The CDR3 loop spans 15 amino acids. The CDR3 region is CASSLSGAMSTEAFF. DNA for the CDR3: TGTGCCAGCAGTTTATCGGGGGCCATGAGCACTGAAGCTTTCTTT.

The chain carries TRBV12-3 or TRBV12-4 and TRBJ2-2; D is perhaps TRBD1 (5 bases). V dropped 7 bases and J dropped 1 base, with 10 bases sitting between them. The CDR3 sequence is 14 residues long. The CDR3 region is CASNSQGNTGELFF. For the CDR3, the DNA is TGTGCCAGCAATAGCCAGGGGAACACCGGGGAGCTGTTTTTT.

The DNA for the CDR3 is TGTGCCAGCAGCCAGATCAGGGGCCAATTAAACACCGGGGAGCTGTTTTTT. It encodes CASSQIRGQLNTGELFF. This chain links TRBV7-6 with TRBJ2-2, with D maybe TRBD1 (6 bases). The CDR3 spans 17 residues. The V gene lost 5 bases and the J gene lost 2 bases, with 18 bases spanning the gap. Germline V lookup: CDR1 SGHVS, CDR2 FNYEAQ.

This sequence joins TRBV5-1 and TRBJ1-2, with TRBD1 identical over 7 bases. The CDR3 covers 14 residues. Trimming removed 7 bases from V and 6 bases from J; junction bases left unmatched: 12. Germline V CDR1 and CDR2: SGHRS, YFSETQ. The CDR3 region has the DNA TGCGCCAGCCGGGAATTTAGACAGGGCCATGGCTACACCTTC. Residues: CASREFRQGHGYTF.

The chain employs TRBV4-1 and TRBJ1-1; no definite D call. Germline values: CDR1 MGHRA, CDR2 YSYEKL. Trimming took 1 base from V and 2 from J, leaving 8 bases between them. This CDR3 contains 14 residues. The CDR3 bases are TGCGCCAGCAGCCAAGTCCCCGATAACACTGAAGCTTTCTTT. Translated: CASSQVPDNTEAFF.

This clonotype was recorded a few times. The CDR3 DNA is TGTGCCAGTAGTAGGCCAGGGACCAGCAATCAGCCCCAGCATTTT. This encodes CASSRPGTSNQPQHF. The genes are TRBV19 and TRBJ1-5; a possible D gene is TRBD1 (5 bases). The CDR3 covers 15 residues. Per germline, CDR1 LNHDA and CDR2 SQIVND (reference sequence). The V end lost 4 bases, the J end lost 1 base, and 11 bases lay between the germline ends.

The CDR3 loop is CASSQRGGRGDTQYF. In DNA form, the CDR3 reads TGTGCCAGCAGTCAGCGGGGGGGCCGGGGAGATACGCAGTATTTT. The chain has TRBV27 and TRBJ2-3; 10 bases are a match to TRBD2. The CDR3 consists of 15 residues. Germline values: CDR1 MNHEY, CDR2 SMNVEV (reference sequence). Trimming took 5 bases from V and 5 from J; bases not matched to a gene: 7.

This clonotype was observed a few times. This rearrangement joins TRBV6-7 to TRBJ1-5, with D possibly matching TRBD1 (6 bases). Being an ORF, TRBV6-7 has a function that is uncertain. The CDR3 totals 15 residues. The V gene lost 11 bases and the J gene lost 9 bases, with 26 bases spanning the gap. The CDR3 bases are TGTGCCGTGGGCCGGGGGCGGGATTCGAATGCGCCCCAGCATTTT. Translated, it gives CAVGRGRDSNAPQHF.

The CDR3 coding sequence is TGTGCCAGCAGCGCCCGCGGGGGGTCCACAGATACGCAGTATTTT. As protein: CASSARGGSTDTQYF. The chain is built from TRBV13 and TRBJ2-3; 8 bases agree with TRBD2. V lost 5 bases to trimming and J lost 2 bases; unmatched junction nucleotides: 6. Germline CDR1 is PRHDT and CDR2 is FYEKMQ (reference sequence). CDR3 length: 15 residues.